The 18 T cell receptor beta chains given below trace back to one sample, sequenced in a study of T cells in women clearing cervical HPV infection. The method was immunoSEQ multiplex PCR; TCRdb's version includes in-frame clones alone and lacks a portion of them. The listing contains over 10,000 clones. The sample consisted of blood buffy coat. Receptor source: a woman between 18 and 70 years old with a cervical HPV16 infection that either progressed to CIN3+ or cleared (not recorded which).

Remarks on this clone: The CDR3 end lies 3 residues beyond the end of the read and is filled in from the germline J gene. V gene TRBV10-3 combines with J gene TRBJ2-3, with 7 bases lining up with TRBD2. Trimming at V came to 7 bases and at J to 6 bases, leaving 7 bases not matched to a gene. CDR1 and CDR2 from the germline V gene are ENHRY and SYGVKD. The CDR3 covers 13 residues. The part of the CDR3 DNA that was read is TGTGCCATCAATCGGGAAGCGGGGGATACG. Encoded protein: CAINREAGDT. The full-length CDR3 reads as CAINREAGDTQYF.

A word on this clone: The read is 3 residues too short to cover the CDR3 end, so that end is filled in from the germline J gene. The V call is TRBV6-1, the J call TRBJ2-1, with a weak D call TRBD2 (5 bases). With 1 base removed from V and 2 bases from J, the gap between germline ends came to 9 bases. Germline V gene data show CDR1 as MNHNS and CDR2 as SASEGT. CDR3 length: 15 residues. CDR3 sequence: CASSEVRGPYNEQFF. CDR3 DNA (partial): TGTGCCAGCAGTGAAGTTAGAGGGCCCTACAATGAG.

Remarks on this clone: Read coverage stops 3 residues before the CDR3 terminus; the germline J gene supplies the remainder. V usage is TRBV5-5 and J usage is TRBJ1-2, with TRBD1 matching 7 bases. Per the germline V gene, CDR1 is SGHKS and CDR2 is YYEKEE (reference sequence). V lost 6 bases to trimming and J lost 6 bases; unmatched junction nucleotides: 11. The CDR3 is 14 amino acids. The CDR3 DNA, read in part, is TGTGCCAGCACCCCTAACAGGGGCGTAGATGGC. Its protein product is CASTPNRGVDG. The whole CDR3 sequence reads CASTPNRGVDGYTF.

About this clone itself: The read stops 3 residues short of the end of the CDR3; the missing end is completed from the germline J gene. This chain connects TRBV12-3 or TRBV12-4 to TRBJ2-5; 8 bases line up with TRBD1. Trimming took 4 bases from V and 7 from J; bases not matched to a gene: 14. There are 16 residues in the CDR3. The sequenced part of the CDR3 DNA is TGTGCCAGCAGTTGGGACTGGACAGGGACGAGGGGGACC. Translating it yields CASSWDWTGTRGT. The CDR3 in its entirety is CASSWDWTGTRGTQYF.

A remark on this clone: Read data end 3 residues before the CDR3 end; the end is taken from the germline J gene. The rearrangement links TRBV11-3 to TRBJ2-5; 7 nucleotides match TRBD1. The CDR3 spans 14 residues. Germline V gives CDR1 SGHNT, CDR2 YENEEA. Germline trimming cut 3 bases from V and 1 base from J; bases unmatched to any gene: 2. The CDR3 loop reads CASSLGTAQETQYF. The covered CDR3 bases are TGTGCCAGCAGCTTGGGGACAGCCCAAGAGACC.

A word on this clone: The read is 3 residues too short to cover the CDR3 end, so that end is filled in from the germline J gene. The chain combines TRBV20-1 with TRBJ2-3, with TRBD2 identical over 10 bases. The CDR3 contains 15 residues. V dropped 4 bases and J dropped 5; count of bases not matched to a gene: 9. Germline CDR1 DFQATT, CDR2 SNEGSKA (reference sequence). CDR3 sequence reads: CSANPAGGVGDTQYF. CDR3 bases read: TGCAGTGCTAACCCAGCGGGGGGGGTTGGAGATACG.

Details on this clone: The CDR3 is cut off 3 residues early in the read; its end comes from the germline J gene. The chain recombines TRBV7-2 with TRBJ1-1, with D unclear. V was cut by 5 bases and J by 7 bases, with 8 bases left in between. This CDR3 has 11 amino acids. The germline gives CDR1 SGHTA, CDR2 FQGNSA. The CDR3: CASSQAIEAFF. CDR3 bases read: TGTGCCAGCAGCCAAGCCATTGAA.

As concerns this clone: The CDR3 end is not reached by the read, which stops 3 residues before it; the germline J gene fills it in. The chain employs TRBV6-1 and TRBJ2-7, with TRBD1 identical over 9 bases. V lost 0 bases to trimming and J lost 3 bases; unmatched junction nucleotides: 3. Looked up from germline, CDR1 is MNHNS and CDR2 is SASEGT. The CDR3 is 15 amino acids. The CDR3 bases that were read are TGTGCCAGCAGTGAAGCCATGGGACAGGGCTACGAG. Translated: CASSEAMGQGYE. The CDR3 in full is CASSEAMGQGYEQYF.

Concerning this clone: The read finishes 3 residues shy of the CDR3 end, and the germline J gene is used to complete it. This chain joins TRBV18 and TRBJ2-3, with TRBD1 as a possible D gene (5 bases). This CDR3 contains 16 residues. Germline assignment: CDR1 KGHSH and CDR2 LQKENI. CDR3 region: CASSPRGRGSQETQYF. Partial CDR3 DNA: TGTGCCAGCTCACCACGGGGCCGAGGTAGCCAAGAGACG.

CDR3 DNA, as far as it was read: TGCGCCAGCAGGGGGACAGCAGATAATTCACCG. Amino acids: CASRGTADNSP. The whole CDR3 is CASRGTADNSPLFF. J is TRBJ2-2 and V is TRBV5-1; 7 nucleotides align to TRBD1. The sequence runs out 3 residues before the end of the CDR3; the remainder is reconstructed from the germline J gene. Germline CDR1 and CDR2: SGHRS and YFSETQ. CDR3 length: 14 amino acids.

This clone counts as medium-sized (0.01 to 0.1%) by frequency. Read data end 3 residues before the CDR3 end; the end is taken from the germline J gene. The V gene is TRBV19, the J gene TRBJ2-6; 7 bases line up with TRBD2. The CDR3 is made up of 18 amino acids. Per the germline V gene, CDR1 is LNHDA and CDR2 is SQIVND (reference sequence). Trimming took 7 bases from V and 1 from J; bases not matched to a gene: 13. Partial CDR3 DNA: TGTGCCAGTAACTCACTAGCGCGATGGATTTCTGGGGCCAACGTC. This translates into CASNSLARWISGANV. In full, the CDR3 reads CASNSLARWISGANVLTF.

In the case of this clone: The read finishes 3 residues shy of the CDR3 end, and the germline J gene is used to complete it. The chain uses TRBV30 and TRBJ1-1; 7 nucleotides agree with TRBD1. CDR3 length equals 13 residues. Germline V lookup: CDR1 GTSNPN, CDR2 SVGIG (reference sequence). CDR3 DNA, as far as it was read: TGTGCCTGGAGTGTACGGACAGGCCTTGGA. Protein product: CAWSVRTGLG. From start to end, the CDR3 is CAWSVRTGLGAFF. Supplemented by reference TRBV30 and TRBJ1-1, the full variable domain reads SQTIHQWPATLVQPVGSPLSLECTVEGTSNPNLYWYRQAAGRGLQLLFYSVGIGQISSEVPQNLSASRPQDRQFILSSKKLLLSDSGFYLCAWSVRTGLGAFFGQGTRLTVV.

As for this clone: The sequenced fragment ends 3 residues before the CDR3 boundary, so the rest is inferred from the germline J gene. This sequence joins TRBV6-1 and TRBJ2-3; D is unresolved. From germline, CDR1 is MNHNS and CDR2 SASEGT. The CDR3 has 16 residues. CDR3: CASSGSVNRQDQPQYF. CDR3 bases read: TGTGCCAGCAGTGGATCGGTTAACAGACAAGATCAGCCG.

In the case of this clone: The read ends 3 residues before the CDR3 terminus; that terminus is restored from the germline J gene. The V call is TRBV20-1, the J call TRBJ1-1; 7 nucleotides line up with TRBD1. This CDR3 has 11 residues. Germline V CDR1 and CDR2: DFQATT, SNEGSKA (reference sequence). V was clipped by 4 bases and J by 7 bases; unmatched bases: 3. This CDR3 is CSATRTGEAFF. The DNA read from the CDR3 is TGCAGTGCTACCAGGACAGGTGAA.

Of note for this clone: With the read ending 3 residues before the CDR3 end, the germline J gene is used to fill in that end. The chain carries TRBV7-2 and TRBJ2-2, with D maybe TRBD2 (5 bases). Germline CDR1 SGHTA, CDR2 FQGNSA. V was trimmed by 5 bases and J by 5 bases, leaving 12 bases between them. The CDR3 has 14 residues. The covered CDR3 bases are TGTGCCAGCAGCCTTAGCGTAGGGACCGGGGAG. This translates into CASSLSVGTGE. The full CDR3 reads CASSLSVGTGELFF.

This clone is classed as medium-sized by frequency. The sequenced fragment ends 3 residues before the CDR3 boundary, so the rest is inferred from the germline J gene. J is TRBJ2-6 and V is TRBV15, with 7 bases identical to TRBD1. CDR3 size: 16 residues. With 3 bases clipped from V and 1 base from J, the junction kept 3 bases outside the gene matches. Looked up from germline, CDR1 is LNHNV and CDR2 is YYDKDF (reference sequence). Incomplete CDR3 DNA: TGTGCCACCAGCAGTCAACAGGGGTCTGGGGCCAACGTC. Amino acid sequence: CATSSQQGSGANV. The whole CDR3 sequence is CATSSQQGSGANVLTF.

With regard to this clone: The observed sequence ends 3 residues before the CDR3 terminus, with the missing tail filled in from the germline J gene. The rearrangement joins TRBV30 to TRBJ1-2, with a weak D call TRBD1 (6 bases). There are 13 residues in the CDR3. Germline assignment: CDR1 GTSNPN and CDR2 SVGIG (reference sequence). The CDR3: CAWSRNRDNDYTF. The CDR3 DNA, read in part, is TGTGCCTGGAGTAGGAACAGGGACAACGAC.

With respect to this clone: The CDR3 goes on 3 residues after the read ends, and that part is filled in from the germline J gene. The chain recombines TRBV7-3 with TRBJ2-3; TRBD2 aligns across 8 bases. The CDR3 is 15 residues long. Germline V gene lookup returns CDR1 SGHTA and CDR2 FQGTGA. V lost 5 bases and J lost 1; bases outside the gene matches: 5. The sequenced part of the CDR3 DNA is TGTGCCAGCAGCACGGATAGCGGGGGCACAGATACG. It is translated as CASSTDSGGTDT. The whole CDR3 reads CASSTDSGGTDTQYF.